The rows below give T cell receptor beta chains drawn from one sample of a study of response to subunit inactivated influenza vaccine. Each CDR3 protein is one row after TCRdb ran MiXCR on the RT-PCR reads. The sample lists 500,000 to 650,000 distinct CDR3 sequences, under 9% occurring once. This specimen consisted of PBMCs from blood, obtained 23 months after vaccination. The receptor source for this set is a man aged 45 to 70 who received an inactivated influenza vaccine. The CDR3 runs from the conserved cysteine through the conserved F or W. The D gene is left open where the match is weak. Where a row states a size, it is once, few, many or the class of an expanded clone; other rows omit it.

d_gene: .; j_gene: TRBJ1-3; v_gene: TRBV9; abundance: .; len: 16; CDR3aa: CASSPQHNRVGNTIYF; CDR3nt: TGTGCCAGCAGCCCCCAACATAACAGGGTTGGAAACACCATATATTTT
d_gene: .; j_gene: TRBJ2-7; v_gene: TRBV20-1; abundance: .; len: 18; CDR3aa: CSATPSDSTLGGSYEQYF; CDR3nt: TGCAGTGCCACACCTTCAGACAGCACCTTGGGAGGTTCCTACGAGCAGTACTTC
d_gene: .; j_gene: TRBJ2-3; v_gene: TRBV4-1; abundance: .; len: 17; CDR3aa: CASSTSPRGDSTDTQYF; CDR3nt: TGCGCCAGCAGCACGAGTCCGCGGGGTGATAGCACAGATACGCAGTATTTT
d_gene: .; j_gene: TRBJ2-5; v_gene: TRBV7-3; abundance: few; len: 13; CDR3aa: CASSLKVKETQYF; CDR3nt: TGTGCCAGCAGCTTAAAAGTAAAAGAGACCCAGTACTTC
d_gene: .; j_gene: TRBJ1-6; v_gene: TRBV5-4; abundance: .; len: 15; CDR3aa: CASSQEQGLNSPLHF; CDR3nt: TGTGCCAGCAGCCAGGAACAGGGCCTTAATTCACCCCTCCACTTT
d_gene: .; j_gene: TRBJ2-2; v_gene: TRBV12-3/TRBV12-4; abundance: .; len: 15; CDR3aa: CASRGGTGRTGELFF; CDR3nt: TGTGCCAGCAGGGGCGGAACAGGGAGGACCGGGGAGCTGTTTTTT
d_gene: .; j_gene: TRBJ2-5; v_gene: TRBV11-3; abundance: few; len: 16; CDR3aa: CASSLGSTTGQETQYF; CDR3nt: TGTGCCAGCAGCTTAGGGTCAACGACTGGCCAAGAGACCCAGTACTTC
d_gene: .; j_gene: TRBJ2-1; v_gene: TRBV5-1; abundance: few; len: 14; CDR3aa: CASSLRDPGNEQFF; CDR3nt: TGCGCCAGCAGCCTTAGGGACCCGGGGAATGAGCAGTTCTTC
d_gene: .; j_gene: TRBJ2-4; v_gene: TRBV5-1; abundance: few; len: 14; CDR3aa: CASRLGPGKNIQYF; CDR3nt: TGCGCCAGCAGATTAGGACCAGGGAAAAACATTCAGTACTTC
d_gene: .; j_gene: TRBJ2-7; v_gene: TRBV7-2; abundance: many; len: 12; CDR3aa: CASRGGVTEQYF; CDR3nt: TGTGCCAGCAGGGGGGGAGTGACCGAGCAGTACTTC
d_gene: .; j_gene: TRBJ2-6; v_gene: TRBV5-6; abundance: few; len: 15; CDR3aa: CASSFGGIGANVLTF; CDR3nt: TGTGCCAGCAGCTTTGGTGGGATTGGGGCCAACGTCCTGACTTTC
d_gene: TRBD2; j_gene: TRBJ2-3; v_gene: TRBV12-3/TRBV12-4; abundance: .; len: 14; CDR3aa: CASSSRGGPDTQYF; CDR3nt: TGTGCCAGCAGTTCCCGGGGGGGTCCAGATACGCAGTATTTT
d_gene: TRBD1; j_gene: TRBJ2-1; v_gene: TRBV7-2; abundance: few; len: 17; CDR3aa: CASSSPSRGTSYNEQFF; CDR3nt: TGTGCCAGCAGTTCTCCGAGCAGGGGGACCTCCTACAATGAGCAGTTCTTC
d_gene: .; j_gene: TRBJ1-5; v_gene: TRBV20-1; abundance: few; len: 14; CDR3aa: CSAARGGLNQPQHF; CDR3nt: TGCAGTGCCGCCCGAGGGGGATTGAATCAGCCCCAGCATTTT
d_gene: .; j_gene: TRBJ2-1; v_gene: TRBV5-1; abundance: many; len: 16; CDR3aa: CASSLEAVSSYNEQFF; CDR3nt: TGCGCCAGCAGCTTGGAAGCGGTTAGCTCCTACAATGAGCAGTTCTTC
d_gene: .; j_gene: TRBJ2-1; v_gene: TRBV7-2; abundance: many; len: 15; CDR3aa: CASSLMGASSHEQFF; CDR3nt: TGTGCCAGCAGCCTGATGGGAGCAAGTAGCCATGAGCAGTTCTTC
d_gene: .; j_gene: TRBJ1-5; v_gene: TRBV5-6; abundance: many; len: 14; CDR3aa: CASSLTGRAQPQHF; CDR3nt: TGTGCCAGCAGCTTGACAGGGAGGGCTCAGCCCCAGCATTTT
d_gene: TRBD2; j_gene: TRBJ2-5; v_gene: TRBV15; abundance: few; len: 15; CDR3aa: CATSLGTSGRETQYF; CDR3nt: TGTGCCACCAGCCTCGGGACTAGCGGTCGGGAGACCCAGTACTTC
d_gene: .; j_gene: TRBJ2-2; v_gene: TRBV7-2; abundance: .; len: 15; CDR3aa: CASSTEAGRTGELFF; CDR3nt: TGTGCCAGCAGCACCGAGGCTGGGAGAACCGGGGAGCTGTTTTTT
d_gene: .; j_gene: TRBJ2-7; v_gene: TRBV7-8; abundance: many; len: 15; CDR3aa: CASSDLQWDSYEQYF; CDR3nt: TGTGCCAGCAGCGACCTACAGTGGGACTCCTACGAGCAGTACTTC
d_gene: .; j_gene: TRBJ1-4; v_gene: TRBV7-8; abundance: .; len: 13; CDR3aa: CASSLVVGGKLFF; CDR3nt: TGTGCCAGCAGCTTAGTAGTAGGGGGAAAACTGTTTTTT
d_gene: .; j_gene: TRBJ2-7; v_gene: TRBV18; abundance: many; len: 15; CDR3aa: CASSPTGGADYEQYF; CDR3nt: TGTGCCAGCTCACCTACCGGGGGCGCGGACTACGAGCAGTACTTC
d_gene: TRBD2; j_gene: TRBJ2-7; v_gene: TRBV7-9; abundance: many; len: 14; CDR3aa: CASRAGGSSYEQYF; CDR3nt: TGTGCCAGCAGAGCGGGAGGGAGCTCCTACGAGCAGTACTTC
d_gene: TRBD2; j_gene: TRBJ2-1; v_gene: TRBV20-1; abundance: few; len: 13; CDR3aa: CSATGTSGSSAFF; CDR3nt: TGCAGTGCAACCGGGACTAGCGGGAGTTCCGCGTTCTTC
d_gene: TRBD2; j_gene: TRBJ2-1; v_gene: TRBV6-2/TRBV6-3; abundance: many; len: 14; CDR3aa: CASSYLAGADEQFF; CDR3nt: TGTGCCAGCAGTTACCTAGCGGGAGCTGATGAGCAGTTCTTC
d_gene: .; j_gene: TRBJ1-2; v_gene: TRBV5-1; abundance: many; len: 14; CDR3aa: CASSLGRDNYGYTF; CDR3nt: TGCGCCAGCAGCTTGGGGAGAGATAACTATGGCTACACCTTC
d_gene: .; j_gene: TRBJ2-7; v_gene: TRBV7-9; abundance: many; len: 14; CDR3aa: CASSWGTLAYEQYF; CDR3nt: TGTGCCAGCAGCTGGGGGACACTCGCCTACGAGCAGTACTTC
d_gene: .; j_gene: TRBJ1-5; v_gene: TRBV4-2; abundance: many; len: 13; CDR3aa: CASSQAGTQPQHF; CDR3nt: TGTGCCAGCAGCCAAGCAGGGACTCAGCCCCAGCATTTT
d_gene: TRBD1; j_gene: TRBJ2-3; v_gene: TRBV18; abundance: .; len: 16; CDR3aa: CASSPALRGRTDTQYF; CDR3nt: TGTGCCAGCTCACCCGCTTTGAGGGGGCGAACAGATACGCAGTATTTT
d_gene: .; j_gene: TRBJ2-5; v_gene: TRBV4-2; abundance: few; len: 15; CDR3aa: CASSQGTANQETQYF; CDR3nt: TGTGCCAGCAGCCAAGGGACAGCAAATCAAGAGACCCAGTACTTC
d_gene: TRBD2; j_gene: TRBJ2-1; v_gene: TRBV12-3/TRBV12-4; abundance: many; len: 15; CDR3aa: CASSFRDYRSNEQFF; CDR3nt: TGTGCCAGCAGTTTCCGGGACTACCGATCCAATGAGCAGTTCTTC